The T cell receptor (beta chain) described here comes from a study of beta chain features in type 1 diabetes. Regarding the study as a whole: Among patients with Type 1 diabetes, TCRB CDR3s were moderately but significantly shorter in every one of the four CD4+ subsets.

Germline V gives CDR1 GTSNPN, CDR2 SVGIG (reference sequence). The CDR3 has 12 residues. Trimming took off 4 bases at V and 0 bases at J, with 7 bases between the two ends. With respect to this clone: Its specificity is unknown.

The investigators reverse transcribed all of the isolated RNA, so they sequenced expressed TCRB transcripts. Method: immunoSEQ multiplex PCR; TCRdb's copy keeps in-frame clones and lacks some. The sample holds about 370,000 clones; roughly a tenth are singletons and the top ten take less than 0.65%. The chain uses TRBV30 and TRBJ2-7; D remains unclear. This TCR was recovered from a man aged 25-45 years with type 1 diabetes. Sequencing input: central memory CD4+ T cells from blood. The CDR3 nucleotides are TGTGCCTGGAAACAGTTCTCCTACGAGCAGTACTTC. As protein: CAWKQFSYEQYF.